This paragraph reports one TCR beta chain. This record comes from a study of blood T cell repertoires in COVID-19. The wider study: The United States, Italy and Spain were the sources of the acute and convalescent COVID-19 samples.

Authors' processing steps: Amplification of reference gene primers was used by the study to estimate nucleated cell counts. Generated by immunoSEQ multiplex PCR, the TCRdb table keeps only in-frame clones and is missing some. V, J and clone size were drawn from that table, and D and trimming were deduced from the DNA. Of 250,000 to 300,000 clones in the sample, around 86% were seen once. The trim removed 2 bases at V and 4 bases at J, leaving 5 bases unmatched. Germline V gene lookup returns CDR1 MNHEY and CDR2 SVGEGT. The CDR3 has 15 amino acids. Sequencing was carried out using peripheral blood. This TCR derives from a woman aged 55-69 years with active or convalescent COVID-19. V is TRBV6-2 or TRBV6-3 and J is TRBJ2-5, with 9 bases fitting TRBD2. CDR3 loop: CASSYGIAGVETQYF. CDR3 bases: TGTGCCAGCAGTTACGGGATAGCGGGGGTAGAGACCCAGTACTTC.